The rows below give T cell receptor beta chains drawn from one sample of a study of blood T cell repertoires in COVID-19. TCRdb's table, derived via immunoSEQ multiplex PCR, lists solely in-frame clones and lacks some. This sample carries over 200,000 clones, under 90% of them seen once, and the ten largest clones take 5.9%. The sample was peripheral blood. The receptor set was obtained from a man older than 75 with acute or convalescent COVID-19. Both conserved end residues are part of each CDR3. D genes are given only for firm matches. Clone size appears in some rows only: once, few, many, or a class for an expanded clone.

D gene	V gene	J gene	clone size	CDR3 protein	CDR3 DNA
.	TRBV12-3/TRBV12-4	TRBJ1-1	.	CASSLGGDTEVFF	TGTGCCAGCAGTTTAGGTGGGGACACTGAAGTTTTCTTT
.	TRBV10-1	TRBJ1-1	.	CASSDRVGNTEAFF	TGCGCCAGCAGTGACAGGGTGGGGAACACTGAAGCTTTCTTT
.	TRBV19	TRBJ1-6	.	CASSQGTNSPLHF	TGTGCCAGTAGTCAGGGAACGAATTCACCCCTCCACTTT
.	TRBV4-2	TRBJ2-7	.	CASSREAGRASYEQYF	TGTGCCAGCAGCCGAGAGGCGGGGCGGGCGTCCTACGAGCAGTACTTC
TRBD1	TRBV11-2	TRBJ2-5	.	CASSLGSTGVQETQYF	TGTGCCAGCAGCTTAGGGTCGACAGGGGTGCAAGAGACCCAGTACTTC
TRBD1	TRBV11-2	TRBJ1-5	.	CASSLDGTGFQPQHF	TGTGCCAGCAGCTTAGATGGGACAGGGTTCCAGCCCCAGCATTTT
.	TRBV27	TRBJ1-2	.	CASSFNRGIQKVGYGYTF	TGTGCCAGCAGTTTCAATCGAGGGATCCAAAAGGTCGGCTATGGCTACACCTTC
.	TRBV18	TRBJ2-2	.	CASSPAAGRNTGELFF	TGTGCCAGCTCACCAGCTGCGGGTAGAAACACCGGGGAGCTGTTTTTT
TRBD1	TRBV7-2	TRBJ2-1	.	CASSSRDRFF	TGTGCCAGCAGCTCCCGGGACAGGTTCTTC
.	TRBV11-2	TRBJ2-1	.	CASSLWGDYNEQFF	TGTGCCAGCAGCTTATGGGGCGACTACAATGAGCAGTTCTTC
TRBD2	TRBV19	TRBJ2-5	.	CASSLGLAGPQETQYF	TGTGCCAGTAGTCTGGGACTAGCGGGACCCCAAGAGACCCAGTACTTC
.	TRBV2	TRBJ1-2	.	CASRPPSSGYTF	TGTGCCAGCAGGCCCCCCAGTAGCGGCTACACCTTC
.	TRBV28	TRBJ2-1	.	CASSPPGSSYNEQFF	TGTGCCAGCAGTCCACCAGGAAGCTCCTACAATGAGCAGTTCTTC
TRBD2	TRBV4-1	TRBJ2-3	.	CASSQDWETSGRWGTDTQYF	TGCGCCAGCAGCCAAGATTGGGAGACTAGCGGTCGGTGGGGCACAGATACGCAGTATTTT
.	TRBV30	TRBJ2-4	.	CAWRTGGGKNIQYF	TGTGCCTGGAGAACCGGGGGAGGCAAAAACATTCAGTACTTC
TRBD2	TRBV28	TRBJ2-5	.	CASVSLLAGVRETQYF	TGTGCCAGCGTGAGCCTACTAGCGGGAGTACGAGAGACCCAGTACTTC
.	TRBV7-9	TRBJ1-5	.	CASSFAQGGSNQPQHF	TGTGCCAGCAGCTTCGCTCAGGGAGGGAGCAATCAGCCCCAGCATTTT
.	TRBV12-3/TRBV12-4	TRBJ1-4	once	CASSLALEKLFF	TGTGCCAGCAGTTTAGCTCTTGAAAAACTGTTTTTT